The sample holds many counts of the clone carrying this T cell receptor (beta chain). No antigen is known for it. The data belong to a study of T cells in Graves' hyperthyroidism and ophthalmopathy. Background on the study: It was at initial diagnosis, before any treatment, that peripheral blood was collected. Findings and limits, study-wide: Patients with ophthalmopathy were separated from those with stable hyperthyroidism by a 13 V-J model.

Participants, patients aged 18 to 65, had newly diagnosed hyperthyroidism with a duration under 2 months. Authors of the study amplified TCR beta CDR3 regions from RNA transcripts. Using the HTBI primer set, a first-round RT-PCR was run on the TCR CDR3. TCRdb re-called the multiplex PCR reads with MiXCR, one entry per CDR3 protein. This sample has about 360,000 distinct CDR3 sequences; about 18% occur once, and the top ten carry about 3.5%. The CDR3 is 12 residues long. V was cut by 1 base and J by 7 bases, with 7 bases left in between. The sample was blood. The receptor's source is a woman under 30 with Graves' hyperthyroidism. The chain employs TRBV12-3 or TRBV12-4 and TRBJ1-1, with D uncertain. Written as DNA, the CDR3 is TGTGCCAGCAGTTTAGGGCCAGTTGAAGCTTTCTTT. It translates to CASSLGPVEAFF.